This T cell receptor (beta chain) was found in a study of neurological immune-mediated disorders. V dropped 2 bases and J dropped 3; count of bases not matched to a gene: 17. This CDR3 has 19 residues. Looked up from germline, CDR1 is KGHDR and CDR2 is SFDVKD. This clonotype was recorded many times. As for the cDNA, it was generated by 5'RACE with 10-nucleotide random UMIs. TCRdb used MiXCR to reprocess the 5' RACE reads, holding one entry per CDR3 protein. The sample comprises tens of thousands of distinct CDR3 sequences, approximately 10% of which are singletons, and 3% to 4% rests with the top ten.

This receptor was taken from a woman aged 25 to 39 with HTLV-1-associated myelopathy (HAM/TSP). This chain connects TRBV24-1 to TRBJ1-2, with TRBD1 identical over 7 bases. Sample: CD4+ T cells from blood. The CDR3, as DNA: TGTGCCACCAGTGATTCAAAGAGGGGGCAGCCTTCAAACCACTATGGCTACACCTTC. Amino acid sequence: CATSDSKRGQPSNHYGYTF.